This passage covers 22 T cell receptor beta chains from one sample sequenced in a study of Graves' ophthalmopathy and Graves' hyperthyroidism. Scientists amplified the TCR beta CDR3 regions from RNA transcripts. An opening RT-PCR round employed HTBI primers and preceded a second-round multiplex PCR. TCRdb recomputed calls from the multiplex PCR reads with MiXCR, one row per CDR3 protein. The profile shows 620,000 or so distinct CDR3 sequences, 20% to 25% of them singletons. The sample taken for sequencing was peripheral blood. The receptors here all came from a woman between 18 and 29 years old with stable Graves' hyperthyroidism. Some clones in this sample may be carry-over from other donors' samples.

The chain combines TRBV19 with TRBJ2-2; D is possibly TRBD1 (6 bases). This CDR3 has 13 amino acids. Germline V gene sequence: CDR1 LNHDA, CDR2 SQIVND (reference sequence). V was clipped by 7 bases and J by 5 bases, with 11 bases between them. The CDR3 region has the DNA TGTGCCAGTATGGGCAGGGGAACCGGGGAGCTGTTTTTT. Translated, it gives CASMGRGTGELFF.

This clonotype was counted between two and nine times. Sequence at one end of the junction differs from germline and may be a read error. This chain connects TRBV30 to TRBJ1-1; D is possibly TRBD1 (6 bases). There are 17 residues in the CDR3. The germline V gene encodes CDR1 GTSNPN and CDR2 SVGIG (reference sequence). The CDR3 sequence: CAWTPGVGGAVTNEACF. The CDR3 DNA reads TGTGCCTGGACCCCCGGGGTTGGGGGGGCCGTGACGAATGAAGCTTGCTTT.

This clonotype turned up a few times. A junction end diverges from the germline sequence, so it may reflect a read error. The chain has TRBV18 and TRBJ2-5; D unclear. This CDR3 spans 11 amino acids. The germline CDR1 and CDR2 sequences are KGHSH and LQKENI. The CDR3 DNA sequence: TGTGTCAGCTCACCACGAGAGACCCAGTACTTC. Its protein is CVSSPRETQYF.

The V and J genes are TRBV12-3 or TRBV12-4 and TRBJ2-7; D is unresolved. The CDR3 sequence is 13 residues long. V was pared by 7 bases and J by 0 bases, with 10 bases between. For the CDR3, the DNA is TGTGCCAGCAACGGCGGCGGCTCCTACGAGCAGTACTTC. Its protein is CASNGGGSYEQYF.

There are a few counts of this clonotype. The chain couples TRBV29-1 to TRBJ1-1; 7 nucleotides align to TRBD1. Trimming at V came to 1 base and at J to 2 bases, leaving 7 bases not matched to a gene. Germline values: CDR1 SQVTM, CDR2 ANQGSEA. The CDR3 covers 15 residues. The CDR3 nucleotides are TGCAGCGTTGAAGGAGGGGGGACAGTAAACACTGAAGCTTTCTTT. Residues: CSVEGGGTVNTEAFF.

A remark on this clonotype: A single base separates this from a much larger clone, so it may be a read error. The chain links TRBV5-1 to TRBJ2-2; 9 nucleotides agree with TRBD1. The V gene end was trimmed by 4 bases and the J gene end by 3 bases; junction bases not matched to a gene: 4. CDR1 and CDR2 (germline): SGHRS, YFSETQ. The CDR3 length is 15 residues. CDR3 in amino acids: CASSPGTGYTGELFF. The CDR3 DNA is TGCGCCAGCAGCCCCGGGACAGGGTACACCGGGGAGCTGTTTTTT.

This clonotype was counted ten times or more. The chain carries TRBV6-5 and TRBJ2-7; 7 nucleotides agree with TRBD2. Germline CDR1 and CDR2: MNHEY and SVGAGI. The CDR3 sequence is 15 residues long. Germline trimming cut 2 bases from V and 0 bases from J; bases unmatched to any gene: 4. CDR3 in amino acids: CASSYRGGGSYEQYF. CDR3 in DNA: TGTGCCAGCAGTTACAGGGGCGGGGGCTCCTACGAGCAGTACTTC.

J is TRBJ2-7 and V is TRBV20-1; 8 bases fit TRBD1. CDR3 length: 12 amino acids. The germline V gene has CDR1 DFQATT and CDR2 SNEGSKA (reference sequence). V was pared by 6 bases and J by 3 bases, with 4 bases of the junction left unmatched. CDR3 DNA sequence: TGCAGTGCATCGACAGGGGACTACGAGCAGTACTTC. Translation gives CSASTGDYEQYF.

This clonotype was seen many times. The gene calls are TRBV30 and TRBJ1-1, with D uncertain. V lost 3 bases and J 1 base, leaving 18 bases between the germline ends. The CDR3 spans 16 residues. Germline CDR1 GTSNPN, CDR2 SVGIG (reference sequence). The CDR3 bases are TGTGCCTGGAGGGAAACCGGACCCGGAACGAACACTGAAGCTTTCTTT. Its protein is CAWRETGPGTNTEAFF.

The sample holds many counts of this clonotype. The rearrangement uses TRBV2 and TRBJ2-7, with 9 bases lining up with TRBD1. This CDR3 comprises 12 residues. Unmatched junction bases numbered 2, after V lost 6 bases and J lost 5 bases. CDR1 is SNHLY, CDR2 FYNNEI, per germline. This chain's CDR3 is CASRTGGNEQYF. The CDR3 nucleotides read TGTGCCAGCAGGACAGGGGGAAACGAGCAGTACTTC.

The chain is built from TRBV9 and TRBJ1-2; perhaps TRBD1 as D (5 bases). Per germline, CDR1 SGDLS and CDR2 YYNGEE. The V end lost 0 bases, the J end lost 2 bases, and 11 bases lay between the germline ends. The CDR3 spans 15 residues. Here the CDR3 DNA reads TGTGCCAGCAGCGTAGGAGCCAGGGAGAACTATGGCTACACCTTC. Translation: CASSVGARENYGYTF.

Many counts were recorded for this clonotype. V gene TRBV20-1 combines with J gene TRBJ2-7; the match to TRBD1 covers 7 bases. The V gene end was trimmed by 6 bases and the J gene end by 2 bases; junction bases not matched to a gene: 10. This CDR3 is 14 amino acids long. CDR1 is DFQATT, CDR2 SNEGSKA, per germline (reference sequence). In DNA, the CDR3 is TGCAGTGCACGTTATGGGACAGCCACCTACGAGCAGTACTTC. Its translation is CSARYGTATYEQYF.

This clonotype was observed many times. The gene calls are TRBV6-1 and TRBJ2-2; no definite D call. Germline V gene lookup returns CDR1 MNHNS and CDR2 SASEGT. V lost 9 bases and J 4 bases, leaving 12 bases between the germline ends. CDR3 length: 13 residues. CDR3 amino acids: CASIQLPTGELFF. For the CDR3, the DNA is TGTGCCAGTATTCAGTTACCCACCGGGGAGCTGTTTTTT.

This clonotype was observed many times. The chain employs TRBV11-2 and TRBJ1-2, with D possibly TRBD1 on 5 matching bases. V lost 2 bases and J lost 4, with 11 bases in between. The length of the CDR3 is 14 residues. Germline V lookup: CDR1 SGHAT, CDR2 FQNNGV. CDR3 loop: CASSLSRDFYGYTF. The CDR3 DNA follows: TGTGCCAGCAGCTTAAGCAGGGATTTCTATGGCTACACCTTC.

This clonotype occurred many times. The chain joins TRBV3-1 to TRBJ2-5; D gene unclear. V was pared by 4 bases and J by 0 bases, with 12 bases between. The germline CDR1 and CDR2 sequences are LGHDT and YNNKEL (reference sequence). This CDR3 region has 15 residues. The CDR3 nucleotides read TGTGCCAGCAGCCCACGACATTCGTACCAAGAGACCCAGTACTTC. Its protein product is CASSPRHSYQETQYF.

This clonotype was observed many times. V is TRBV7-9 and J is TRBJ2-7; D ambiguous. The CDR3 loop spans 16 amino acids. Germline V gene data show CDR1 as SEHNR and CDR2 as FQNEAQ (reference sequence). Trimming shortened V by 1 base and J by 4 bases, and 17 bases separated the two germline ends. CDR3 region: CASSLEIGPQGYEQYF. In DNA, the CDR3 is TGTGCCAGCAGCTTAGAAATAGGCCCCCAAGGGTACGAGCAGTACTTC.

This clonotype was counted ten times or more. This sequence joins TRBV6-2 or TRBV6-3 and TRBJ1-1; no definite D call. Trimming shortened V by 2 bases and J by 4 bases, and 17 bases separated the two germline ends. The CDR3 contains 16 residues. The germline V gene encodes CDR1 MNHEY and CDR2 SVGEGT. CDR3 amino acids: CASSYLPFGFLTEAFF. The DNA for the CDR3 is TGTGCCAGCAGTTACCTCCCGTTCGGGTTTCTCACTGAAGCTTTCTTT.

This clonotype has ten or more counts. V is TRBV28 and J is TRBJ1-1; D gene uncertain. V lost 8 bases to trimming and J lost 1 base, with 17 bases between them. The CDR3 extends over 15 amino acids. From germline, CDR1 is MDHEN and CDR2 SYDVKM. CDR3 nucleotide sequence: TGTGCCAGCGAGTGGCAGTCTAGTAGGAACACTGAAGCTTTCTTT. Amino acid sequence: CASEWQSSRNTEAFF.

V is TRBV7-9 and J is TRBJ1-2, with D possibly being TRBD1 (5 bases). Looked up from germline, CDR1 is SEHNR and CDR2 is FQNEAQ (reference sequence). The CDR3 covers 14 residues. The V gene lost 1 base and the J gene lost 6 bases, with 12 bases spanning the gap. Here the CDR3 reads CASSLGRDGNGYTF. The CDR3 nucleotides are TGTGCCAGCAGCTTAGGGAGGGACGGTAATGGCTACACCTTC.

This clonotype was found a few times. The V and J genes are TRBV6-1 and TRBJ2-5; 9 nucleotides agree with TRBD2. Germline V CDR1 and CDR2: MNHNS, SASEGT. This CDR3 comprises 17 residues. With V trimmed by 7 bases and J by 7 bases, 19 bases remained unmatched. CDR3 residues: CASTADVAGALGGTQYF. The DNA for the CDR3 is TGTGCCAGCACCGCCGATGTAGCGGGGGCCCTGGGAGGGACCCAGTACTTC.

The V gene is TRBV3-1, the J gene TRBJ2-5, with 8 bases aligning to TRBD1. Germline V gene lookup returns CDR1 LGHDT and CDR2 YNNKEL (reference sequence). The CDR3 extends over 19 amino acids. V was pared by 4 bases and J by 4 bases, with 20 bases of the junction left unmatched. CDR3 sequence: CASSPKTSYVRTGIETQYF. CDR3 DNA: TGTGCCAGCAGCCCCAAGACCTCTTACGTTCGGACAGGGATAGAGACCCAGTACTTC.

Regarding this clonotype: One end of the junction is discordant with germline, which a read error may explain. The rearrangement uses TRBV2 and TRBJ1-6; possibly TRBD1 for D (6 bases). The germline CDR1 and CDR2 sequences are SNHLY and FYNNEI. The CDR3 runs to 14 residues. The CDR3 DNA is TGTGCCAGCAGGGAAGAACAGGGAAATTCACCCCTCCACTTT. This codes for CASREEQGNSPLHF.